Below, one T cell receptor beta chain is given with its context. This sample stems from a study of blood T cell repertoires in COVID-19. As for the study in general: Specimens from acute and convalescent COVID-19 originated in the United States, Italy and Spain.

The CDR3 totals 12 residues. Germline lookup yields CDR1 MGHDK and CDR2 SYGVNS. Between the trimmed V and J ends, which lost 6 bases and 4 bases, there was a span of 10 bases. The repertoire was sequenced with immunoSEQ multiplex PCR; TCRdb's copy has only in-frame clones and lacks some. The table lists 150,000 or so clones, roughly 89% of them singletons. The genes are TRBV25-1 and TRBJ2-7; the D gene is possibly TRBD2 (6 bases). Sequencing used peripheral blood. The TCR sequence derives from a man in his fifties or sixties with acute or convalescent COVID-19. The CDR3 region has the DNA TGTGCCAGCAGGGCAGGGAGGTACGAGCAGTACTTC. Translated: CASRAGRYEQYF.